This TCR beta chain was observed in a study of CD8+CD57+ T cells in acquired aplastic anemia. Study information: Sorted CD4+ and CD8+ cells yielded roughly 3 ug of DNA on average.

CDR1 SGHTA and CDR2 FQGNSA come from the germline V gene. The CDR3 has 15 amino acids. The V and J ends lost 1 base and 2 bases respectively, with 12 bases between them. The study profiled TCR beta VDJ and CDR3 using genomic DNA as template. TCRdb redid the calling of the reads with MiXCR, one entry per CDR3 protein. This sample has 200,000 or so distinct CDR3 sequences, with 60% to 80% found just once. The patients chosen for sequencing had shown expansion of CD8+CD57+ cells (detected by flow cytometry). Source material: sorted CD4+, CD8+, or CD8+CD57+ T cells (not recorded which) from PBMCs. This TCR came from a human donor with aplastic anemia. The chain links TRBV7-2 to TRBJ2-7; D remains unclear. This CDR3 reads CASSLGARPPYEQYF. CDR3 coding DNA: TGTGCCAGCAGCTTAGGGGCCCGCCCCCCCTACGAGCAGTACTTC.